The next 15 T cell receptor beta chains were all read from a single sample in a study of shared T cell receptors in the human thymus. Using immunoSEQ multiplex PCR, the repertoire was profiled, and TCRdb retains in-frame clones only, with some absent. The table lists hundreds of thousands of clones, about 84% of them singletons. The same data also contributed to another study, on human thymus T cells.

Material: thymocytes. Receptor source: a boy under two years old with a congenital heart defect.

This rearrangement joins TRBV10-3 to TRBJ2-7, with TRBD2 matching over 7 bases. The CDR3 totals 15 residues. The V segment lost 3 bases and the J segment 5 bases; nucleotides outside the gene matches: 10. CDR1 ENHRY and CDR2 SYGVKD come from the germline V gene. The CDR3 loop reads CAISERSSGSNEQYF. CDR3 DNA sequence: TGTGCCATCAGTGAAAGGAGTAGCGGGTCCAACGAGCAGTACTTC.

V is TRBV10-3 and J is TRBJ1-1, with D perhaps matching TRBD1 (5 bases). The CDR3 is made up of 14 amino acids. Germline assignment: CDR1 ENHRY and CDR2 SYGVKD. V was shortened by 10 bases and J by 0 bases, with 15 bases between the two germline ends. CDR3 in DNA: TGTGCCACCCAAGAACAGGCTCTGAACACTGAAGCTTTCTTT. Translated: CATQEQALNTEAFF.

The chain is built from TRBV30 and TRBJ1-5; tentatively, D is TRBD1 (5 bases). In germline, CDR1 is GTSNPN, CDR2 SVGIG (reference sequence). The V end lost 1 base, the J end lost 2 bases, and 9 bases lay between the germline ends. CDR3 size: 14 residues. DNA of the CDR3: TGTGCCTGGAGTGGCGGGGACGGCAATCAGCCCCAGCATTTT. Its protein product is CAWSGGDGNQPQHF.

Here the CDR3 reads CASSPRAGGPSEQYF. In nucleotides, the CDR3 is TGTGCCAGCTCACCACGGGCGGGAGGGCCGAGCGAGCAGTACTTC. This sequence joins TRBV18 and TRBJ2-7; 9 bases match TRBD2. This CDR3 comprises 15 residues. V lost 1 base and J lost 6; bases outside the gene matches: 7. Germline V lookup: CDR1 KGHSH, CDR2 LQKENI.

This clone was detected only once. The chain links TRBV9 to TRBJ1-1; 8 bases fit TRBD1. The CDR3 runs 14 residues. The V gene end was trimmed by 3 bases and the J gene end by 5 bases; junction bases not matched to a gene: 6. CDR1 and CDR2 (germline): SGDLS, YYNGEE. CDR3 nucleotides: TGTGCCAGCAGCGCCACAGGGGGGAGTACTGAAGCTTTCTTT. Protein product: CASSATGGSTEAFF.

The gene calls are TRBV10-3 and TRBJ2-7; tentative D call: TRBD1 (5 bases). The CDR3 has 16 amino acids. Looked up from germline, CDR1 is ENHRY and CDR2 is SYGVKD. Trimming removed 4 bases at V and 0 bases at J, with 16 bases between. The CDR3 loop is CAISGGKQIDSYEQYF. Written as DNA, the CDR3 is TGTGCCATCAGTGGGGGCAAGCAGATAGACTCCTACGAGCAGTACTTC.

This chain uses TRBV28 with TRBJ1-2; 8 bases align to TRBD1. This CDR3 has 16 residues. The V and J ends lost 6 bases and 8 bases, in that order; junction bases with no gene match: 17. The germline V gene has CDR1 MDHEN and CDR2 SYDVKM. In DNA form, the CDR3 reads TGTGCCAGCAGCCAAGGACAGGGTAAGGATCGTGGAGGCTACACCTTC. This encodes CASSQGQGKDRGGYTF.

This clone was seen just once. The chain uses TRBV7-9 and TRBJ1-2; possibly TRBD1 for D (5 bases). Trimming took off 6 bases at V and 8 bases at J, with 19 bases between the two ends. Germline assignment: CDR1 SEHNR and CDR2 FQNEAQ (reference sequence). This CDR3 has 14 amino acids. The chain's CDR3 is CASRPDSPMEGYTF. The CDR3 DNA is TGTGCCAGCAGGCCCGACAGCCCGATGGAAGGCTACACCTTC.

The chain has TRBV7-8 and TRBJ2-5; TRBD2 is a possible D gene (5 bases). The CDR3 length is 12 residues. The V and J ends lost 2 bases and 9 bases respectively, with 10 bases between them. Per the germline V gene, CDR1 is SGHVS and CDR2 is FQNEAQ. DNA for the CDR3: TGTGCCAGCAGCTTAACGTCGCGGGCCCAGTACTTC. Translated: CASSLTSRAQYF.

The chain recombines TRBV18 with TRBJ2-7; 13 bases line up with TRBD2. With V trimmed by 4 bases and J by 3 bases, 9 bases remained unmatched. Germline V gene data show CDR1 as KGHSH and CDR2 as LQKENI. This CDR3 has 17 amino acids. The CDR3 region is CASSLRGTSGKGYEQYF. The CDR3 nucleotides are TGTGCCAGCTCACTACGCGGGACTAGCGGGAAGGGCTACGAGCAGTACTTC.

The chain links TRBV27 to TRBJ1-5, with D hard to call. Germline CDR1 is MNHEY and CDR2 is SMNVEV (reference sequence). This CDR3 has 16 residues. V was pared by 0 bases and J by 1 base, with 10 bases between. CDR3 sequence: CASSLSRAGSNQPQHF. As DNA, the CDR3 is TGTGCCAGCAGTTTATCTCGGGCGGGGAGCAATCAGCCCCAGCATTTT.

The chain couples TRBV9 to TRBJ1-1, with 8 positions matching TRBD1. Germline V gives CDR1 SGDLS, CDR2 YYNGEE. Losses at the gene ends were 2 bases for V and 10 bases for J; bases not matched to a gene: 16. The CDR3 is 16 residues long. The CDR3 loop is CASSVRQGADLIGAFF. The DNA of the CDR3 is TGTGCCAGCAGCGTTAGGCAGGGGGCAGACCTGATCGGAGCTTTCTTT.

This clone was seen more than once but under ten times. V usage is TRBV5-4 and J usage is TRBJ2-3; 9 positions match TRBD2. Germline CDR1 SGHNT, CDR2 YYREEE (reference sequence). The CDR3 has 13 amino acids. Trimming cost V 4 bases and J 3 bases; bases outside gene matches: 0. CDR3: CASSGLATDTQYF. The CDR3 DNA follows: TGTGCCAGCAGCGGACTAGCGACAGATACGCAGTATTTT. Together with reference TRBV5-4 and TRBJ2-3, the CDR3 gives the full variable domain: ETGVTQSPTHLIKTRGQQVTLRCSSQSGHNTVSWYQQALGQGPQFIFQYYREEENGRGNFPPRFSGLQFPNYSSELNVNALELDDSALYLCASSGLATDTQYFGPGTRLTVL.

This clone was observed once. V and J are TRBV19 and TRBJ2-7; D might be TRBD2 (5 bases). V was shortened by 5 bases and J by 1 base, with 12 bases between the two germline ends. Germline assignment: CDR1 LNHDA and CDR2 SQIVND (reference sequence). The CDR3 totals 14 residues. The CDR3 sequence is CASSPSRRSYEQYF. CDR3 DNA sequence: TGTGCCAGTAGTCCCAGTAGGAGGTCCTACGAGCAGTACTTC.

This chain connects TRBV4-3 to TRBJ2-3; 7 bases map to TRBD2. CDR3 size: 16 residues. With 1 base clipped from V and 3 bases from J, the junction kept 7 bases outside the gene matches. Germline V gene sequence: CDR1 LGHNA, CDR2 YSLEER. The CDR3 DNA is TGCGCCAGCAGCCAAGGGAACGGGAGGATAACAGATACGCAGTATTTT. Translated, it gives CASSQGNGRITDTQYF.